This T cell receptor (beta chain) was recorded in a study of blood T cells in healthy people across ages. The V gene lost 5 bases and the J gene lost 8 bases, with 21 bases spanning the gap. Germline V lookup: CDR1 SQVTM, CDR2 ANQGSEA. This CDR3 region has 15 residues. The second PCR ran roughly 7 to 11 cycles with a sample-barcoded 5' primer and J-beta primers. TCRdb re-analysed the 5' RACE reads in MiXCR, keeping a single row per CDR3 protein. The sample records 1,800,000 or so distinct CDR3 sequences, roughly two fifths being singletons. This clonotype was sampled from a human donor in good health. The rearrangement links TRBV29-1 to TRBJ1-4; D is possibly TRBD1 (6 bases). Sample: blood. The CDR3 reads CSVLGGSGDQEKLFF. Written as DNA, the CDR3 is TGCAGCGTTCTAGGGGGGTCGGGAGATCAGGAAAAACTGTTTTTT. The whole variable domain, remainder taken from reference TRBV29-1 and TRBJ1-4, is SAVISQKPSRDICQRGTSLTIQCQVDSQVTMMFWYRQQPGQSLTLIATANQGSEATYESGFVIDKFPISRPNLTFSTLTVSNMSPEDSSIYLCSVLGGSGDQEKLFFGSGTQLSVL.